This T cell receptor beta chain was recorded in a study of T cell responses to AZD1222 COVID-19 vaccine. Whole-study context: Investigators merged groups given second doses at roughly 4 or roughly 12 weeks.

General study results and limits: Donors, mostly white British, included more females; clonal diversity was possibly underestimated. It was only a handful of AZD1222 recipients who were seropositive at baseline. Vaccine-related CD4 TCRs covered spike, predominating at 160-218 and 743-854.

Profiled with immunoSEQ multiplex PCR; TCRdb holds only in-frame clones, not every one. Of fewer than 90,000 clones listed, approximately 91% are singletons. This clone was observed once. Its antigen is unknown. The TCR was taken from an adult in good health. This sample comprised peripheral blood, obtained on day 0 of AZD1222 vaccination.

CDR3: CASSYSGGHQPQHF. CDR3 in DNA: TGTGCCAGCAGTTACTCGGGGGGACATCAGCCCCAGCATTTT. The rearrangement links TRBV6-5 to TRBJ1-5; TRBD1 might be the D (5 bases). The CDR3 has 14 amino acids. Trimming cost V 0 bases and J 5 bases, with 8 bases left between them. Germline loops: CDR1 MNHEY, CDR2 SVGAGI.